These T cell receptor beta chains were read from a single sample in a study of blood T cell repertoires in COVID-19. The repertoire was sequenced with immunoSEQ multiplex PCR; TCRdb's copy has only in-frame clones and lacks some. Found here are 110,000 or so clones, more than 80% of them singletons; the top ten hold about 7.3%. Sequenced: peripheral blood. These receptors all stem from a woman aged 40 to 50 with acute or convalescent COVID-19. The CDR3 runs from the conserved cysteine through the conserved F or W. D genes are given only for firm matches. Not every row has a clone size; where given, it reads once, few, many or a size class.

>TRBJ2-3|-|-|TRBV19
CASSIGPTLGDTQYF
TGTGCCAGTAGTATAGGTCCGACGCTAGGAGATACGCAGTATTTT
>TRBJ2-1|-|-|TRBV6-5
CATAGRNPNEQFF
TGTGCCACCGCGGGCAGGAACCCCAATGAGCAGTTCTTC
>TRBJ1-3|-|few|TRBV7-8
CASSLARSGAGNTIYF
TGTGCCAGCAGCTTAGCGAGGTCAGGGGCTGGAAACACCATATATTTT
>TRBJ1-1|-|once|TRBV19
CASSSPEGGARALSEAFF
TGTGCCAGTAGTTCCCCCGAGGGGGGGGCGCGGGCTTTATCTGAAGCTTTCTTT
>TRBJ2-2|-|-|TRBV5-4
CASSLARRTGELFF
TGTGCCAGCAGCTTGGCTAGGAGGACCGGGGAGCTGTTTTTT
>TRBJ2-1|TRBD2|once|TRBV5-1
CASSFRAGGGYEQFF
TGCGCCAGCAGCTTCAGGGCGGGGGGAGGTTATGAGCAGTTCTTC
>TRBJ2-7|TRBD1|once|TRBV10-1
CASGAGGIYEQYF
TGCGCCAGCGGGGCAGGGGGCATCTACGAGCAGTACTTC
>TRBJ1-1|-|few|TRBV12-3/TRBV12-4
CASSPLRNSEAFF
TGTGCCAGCAGCCCGCTTCGAAACAGTGAAGCTTTCTTT
>TRBJ1-4|-|-|TRBV2
CASRSGKGGTNEKLFF
TGTGCCAGCCGATCGGGAAAGGGTGGGACTAATGAAAAACTGTTTTTT
>TRBJ2-5|-|-|TRBV20-1
CSYVSRETQYF
TGCAGCTACGTCTCCAGGGAGACCCAGTACTTC
>TRBJ1-1|-|-|TRBV7-9
CASSLAAHREKAFF
TGTGCCAGCAGCTTAGCGGCGCACAGGGAGAAGGCTTTCTTT
>TRBJ2-5|TRBD1|-|TRBV7-8
CASRPDRGETQYF
TGTGCCAGCAGACCGGACAGGGGAGAGACCCAGTACTTC
>TRBJ1-2|-|-|TRBV2
CASSDNSRVRNGYTF
TGTGCCAGCAGTGACAATTCCAGGGTTCGGAATGGCTACACCTTC
>TRBJ1-6|-|-|TRBV18
CASSPPQGMGNSPLHF
TGTGCCAGCTCACCCCCGCAGGGGATGGGGAATTCACCCCTCCACTTT
>TRBJ1-6|-|-|TRBV14
CASSQDLAGTSPLHF
TGTGCCAGCAGCCAAGATCTGGCAGGAACCTCACCCCTCCACTTT
>TRBJ1-2|TRBD1|-|TRBV18
CASSEDRGHGYTF
TGTGCCAGCTCAGAGGACAGGGGCCATGGCTACACCTTC
>TRBJ2-7|-|-|TRBV6-5
CASSQTYEQYF
TGTGCCAGCAGCCAGACCTACGAGCAGTACTTC
>TRBJ1-1|TRBD1|-|TRBV28
CASTLRGQDPFF
TGTGCCAGCACCCTTCGGGGACAGGACCCTTTCTTT
>TRBJ2-7|-|-|TRBV5-6
CASSLRGLPSYAQYF
TGTGCCAGCAGCTTAAGGGGACTGCCATCCTACGCGCAGTACTTC
>TRBJ2-2|TRBD1|-|TRBV3-1/TRBV3-2
CASSQYRTGGTGELFF
TGTGCCAGCAGCCAGTACAGGACAGGGGGGACCGGGGAGCTGTTTTTT
>TRBJ1-1|-|-|TRBV30
CAWSVRVGRGTEAFF
TGTGCCTGGAGTGTACGGGTGGGGCGAGGCACTGAAGCTTTCTTT
>TRBJ2-3|-|once|TRBV10-3
CAISERENTDTQYF
TGTGCCATCAGTGAGCGGGAGAACACAGATACGCAGTATTTT
>TRBJ1-5|TRBD1|-|TRBV23-1
CASLTWDRVPPRCQPQHF
TGCGCCAGTCTTACTTGGGACAGGGTCCCCCCAAGGTGTCAGCCCCAGCATTTT
>TRBJ2-6|TRBD2|-|TRBV4-3
CASSQEGLAFGANVLTF
TGCGCCAGCAGCCAAGAGGGACTAGCGTTTGGGGCCAACGTCCTGACTTTC
>TRBJ1-2|TRBD1|-|TRBV4-1
CASSQEGAREGGGYTF
TGCGCCAGCAGCCAAGAAGGGGCACGGGAAGGGGGCGGCTACACCTTC
>TRBJ2-5|-|-|TRBV7-6
CASSPSMGREETQYF
TGTGCCAGCAGCCCATCAATGGGCAGGGAAGAGACCCAGTACTTC
>TRBJ2-3|-|few|TRBV5-4
CASSLLGASTDTQYF
TGTGCCAGCAGCTTGTTGGGGGCCAGCACAGATACGCAGTATTTT
>TRBJ2-7|TRBD2|-|TRBV9
CASSVDGGGNYEQYF
TGTGCCAGCAGCGTAGATGGCGGGGGGAATTACGAGCAGTACTTC
>TRBJ1-2|TRBD1|-|TRBV9
CASSVVGTGNYGYTF
TGTGCCAGCAGCGTAGTAGGGACAGGGAACTATGGCTACACCTTC
>TRBJ2-7|-|once|TRBV19
CASSPAVKGYEQYF
TGTGCCAGTAGTCCCGCCGTCAAGGGGTACGAGCAGTACTTC
>TRBJ2-5|TRBD2|-|TRBV7-2
CASSSSSGKGETQYF
TGTGCCAGCAGCTCCTCTAGCGGGAAGGGGGAGACCCAGTACTTC
>TRBJ2-3|TRBD2|-|TRBV7-2
CASSLDSGGPLYTQYF
TGTGCCAGCAGCTTAGATAGCGGGGGCCCTTTATATACGCAGTATTTT
>TRBJ1-4|-|-|TRBV30
CACQPTGGPNEKLFF
TGTGCCTGCCAACCCACCGGGGGACCTAATGAAAAACTGTTTTTT
>TRBJ1-2|TRBD1|-|TRBV23-1
CASSRGRGRFHYGYTF
TGCGCCAGCAGTCGGGGCAGGGGGCGCTTCCACTATGGCTACACCTTC
>TRBJ1-2|TRBD1|-|TRBV3-1/TRBV3-2
CASSQVWTGDGYTF
TGTGCCAGCAGCCAAGTTTGGACAGGGGATGGCTACACCTTC
>TRBJ2-3|TRBD1|-|TRBV9
CASSHTGVGTDTQYF
TGTGCCAGCAGCCATACAGGGGTGGGCACAGATACGCAGTATTTT
>TRBJ1-3|TRBD1|-|TRBV2
CASSEFRQGVGRGAGNTIYF
TGTGCCAGCAGTGAATTTCGACAGGGGGTGGGCAGAGGTGCTGGAAACACCATATATTTT
>TRBJ1-2|-|-|TRBV5-1
CASSLGESNYGYTF
TGCGCCAGCAGCTTGGGAGAGAGTAACTATGGCTACACCTTC
>TRBJ2-1|-|-|TRBV2
CASSEQGEAWHEQFF
TGTGCCAGCAGTGAACAGGGCGAGGCTTGGCATGAGCAGTTCTTC
>TRBJ2-7|TRBD2|-|TRBV7-6
CASSPKPYTSGGPRSSYEQYF
TGTGCCAGCAGCCCCAAGCCCTACACTAGCGGGGGGCCCCGGAGCTCCTACGAGCAGTACTTC